The clone carrying this T cell receptor beta chain showed up many times. Its antigen is as yet unknown. The sample belongs to a study of T cell repertoires in cytomegalovirus infection. Whole-study context: In public TCR beta signatures, there were indications of both CMV infection and matching HLA type.

Each CDR3 protein gets one entry after TCRdb re-called the reads with MiXCR. The profile shows hundreds of thousands of distinct CDR3 sequences, 18% of them singletons. CDR1 is SGHTA and CDR2 is FQGNSA in the germline V gene. V was trimmed by 1 base and J by 1 base, leaving 16 bases between them. This CDR3 spans 17 amino acids. Study results and caveats: Clonotype analysis showed dominance of the ex vivo response by HLA-C-restricted CMV-specific TCR beta clonotypes. Summed public TCR beta family frequency identified CMV carriers bearing the relevant HLA.

This TCR was recovered from a human donor in good health (CMV status not recorded). Some clones in this sample may be carry-over from other donors' samples. The chain joins TRBV7-2 to TRBJ2-5, with D perhaps matching TRBD1 (6 bases). The sample comprised PBMCs. CDR3 coding DNA: TGTGCCAGCAGCTTAGAACTCTGGCAGGGGTTCCAAGAGACCCAGTACTTC. Protein sequence: CASSLELWQGFQETQYF. The variable domain in full, completed from reference TRBV7-2 and TRBJ2-5, reads GAGVSQSPSNKVTEKGKDVELRCDPISGHTALYWYRQSLGQGLEFLIYFQGNSAPDKSGLPSDRFSAERTGGSVSTLTIQRTQQEDSAVYLCASSLELWQGFQETQYFGPGTRLLVL.